This T cell receptor beta chain was captured in a study of cytomegalovirus exposure and HLA in healthy donors. Study information: It was reported in a later analysis that the 95 to 150 validation repertoires used the same platform as the approximately 600 first-cohort repertoires. Study-level results: Generally TCR sequences proved uncommon, though certain public TCRs appeared in numerous donors. Cytomegalovirus-associated TCR beta chains were listed, numbering 150 to 200.

Germline CDR1 SNHLY, CDR2 FYNNEI. Trimming stripped 4 bases from V and 3 bases from J, with 12 bases between. CDR3 length equals 15 residues. To note about this clone: Its antigen remains unknown.

Repertoires were generated with immunoSEQ multiplex PCR, while TCRdb's copy carries only in-frame clones and drops some. The table lists about 79,000 clones, over 85% of them singletons. This TCR was sampled from a woman aged 25 to 39 in good health and CMV-seronegative. This chain joins TRBV2 and TRBJ1-4; D is possibly TRBD1 (5 bases). The sample consisted of PBMCs. The CDR3 reads CASSVNTGANEKLFF. The CDR3 DNA reads as TGTGCCAGCAGTGTAAACACAGGCGCTAATGAAAAACTGTTTTTT. The full variable domain, completed using reference TRBV2 and TRBJ1-4, is EPEVTQTPSHQVTQMGQEVILRCVPISNHLYFYWYRQILGQKVEFLVSFYNNEISEKSEIFDDQFSVERPDGSNFTLKIRSTKLEDSAMYFCASSVNTGANEKLFFGSGTQLSVL.